One sample yielded the 5 T cell receptor beta chains listed below, sequenced in a study of cytomegalovirus exposure and HLA in healthy donors. Amplification used 60 Vbeta primers and 13 Jbeta primers. Clones were sequenced by immunoSEQ multiplex PCR, and TCRdb holds only the in-frame ones, with some missing. This sample has tens of thousands of clones, with 80% found just once. The sequencing sample was made of PBMCs. Receptors were obtained from a man aged 25 to 45 in good health and CMV-seronegative.

V is TRBV9 and J is TRBJ2-2; 9 bases are a match to TRBD2. This CDR3 contains 14 residues. V shed 3 bases and J 8 bases; nucleotides not matched to a gene: 5. Germline assignment: CDR1 SGDLS and CDR2 YYNGEE. The CDR3 sequence: CASSATGLAGELFF. CDR3 nucleotide sequence: TGTGCCAGCAGCGCAACCGGACTAGCGGGGGAGCTGTTTTTT.

The chain employs TRBV7-9 and TRBJ2-7, with a tentative D call TRBD1 (6 bases). The V end was cut by 5 bases, the J end by 3 bases, with 20 bases between. Germline V gene lookup returns CDR1 SEHNR and CDR2 FQNEAQ (reference sequence). CDR3 length: 16 residues. The CDR3 nucleotides are TGTGCCAGCAGCAGCACCGGGACATTGCATATCTACGAGCAGTACTTC. Amino acid sequence: CASSSTGTLHIYEQYF. The whole variable domain, filled in from reference TRBV7-9 and TRBJ2-7, reads DTGVSQNPRHKITKRGQNVTFRCDPISEHNRLYWYRQTLGQGPEFLTYFQNEAQLEKSRLLSDRFSAERPKGSFSTLEIQRTEQGDSAMYLCASSSTGTLHIYEQYFGPGTRLTVT.

J is TRBJ1-1 and V is TRBV30, with D tentatively TRBD1 (5 bases). From germline, CDR1 is GTSNPN and CDR2 SVGIG (reference sequence). V was pared by 5 bases and J by 12 bases, with 19 bases between. The CDR3 is 12 residues long. Here the CDR3 reads CAWRLQPGRTFF. In DNA, the CDR3 is TGTGCCTGGCGGCTTCAGCCAGGGAGGACTTTCTTT.

This chain uses TRBV5-1 with TRBJ1-1, with 7 positions matching TRBD1. V was pared by 5 bases and J by 4 bases, with 14 bases of the junction left unmatched. The CDR3 runs to 16 residues. Looked up from germline, CDR1 is SGHRS and CDR2 is YFSETQ. This chain's CDR3 is CASSFSLQGRSTEAFF. For the CDR3, the DNA is TGCGCCAGCAGTTTTTCCCTACAGGGGCGGAGCACTGAAGCTTTCTTT. The full variable domain, completed using reference TRBV5-1 and TRBJ1-1, is KAGVTQTPRYLIKTRGQQVTLSCSPISGHRSVSWYQQTPGQGLQFLFEYFSETQRNKGNFPGRFSGRQFSNSRSEMNVSTLELGDSALYLCASSFSLQGRSTEAFFGQGTRLTVV.

The CDR3 protein is CAWSPFAESYNEQFF. The CDR3 bases are TGTGCCTGGAGTCCGTTTGCGGAGTCCTACAATGAGCAGTTCTTC. This sequence joins TRBV30 and TRBJ2-1; the D is unclear. CDR1 and CDR2 (germline): GTSNPN, SVGIG (reference sequence). V lost 2 bases, J lost 1 base, and 12 bases lay in between. This CDR3 is built from 15 residues.